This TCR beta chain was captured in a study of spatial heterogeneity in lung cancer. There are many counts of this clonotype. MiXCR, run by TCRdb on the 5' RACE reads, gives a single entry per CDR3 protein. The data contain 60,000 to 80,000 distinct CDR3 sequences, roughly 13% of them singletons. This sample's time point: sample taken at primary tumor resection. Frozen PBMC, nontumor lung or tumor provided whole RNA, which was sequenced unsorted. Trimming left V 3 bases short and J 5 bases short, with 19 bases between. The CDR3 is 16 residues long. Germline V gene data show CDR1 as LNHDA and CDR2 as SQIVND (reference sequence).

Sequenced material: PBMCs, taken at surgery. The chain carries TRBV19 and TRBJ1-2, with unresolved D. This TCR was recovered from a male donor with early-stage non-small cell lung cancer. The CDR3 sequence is CASSIDPVPGPYGYTF. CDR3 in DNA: TGTGCCAGTAGTATTGATCCGGTACCAGGACCTTATGGCTACACCTTC.